These T cell receptor beta chains were read from a single sample in a study of T-cell reconstitution after alpha-beta-depleted transplantation in children. TCRdb used MiXCR to reprocess the PCR reads, holding one entry per CDR3 protein. Of about 610,000 distinct CDR3 sequences listed, roughly a tenth were seen once; the top ten hold less than 4.5%. The sequencing here drew on PBMCs from the stem cell graft donor, taken from the stem cell graft. Receptors originate from a human donor who donated a stem cell graft to a child with acute myeloid leukemia. Both conserved end residues are part of each CDR3. Each record gives: V gene, clone size, D gene, J gene, CDR3 protein, CDR3 DNA. A D gene is named only where the DNA matches it firmly. Clone size appears in some rows only: once, few, many, or a class for an expanded clone.

>TRBV5-1|.|.|TRBJ2-3
CASSPSTPSSAQYF
TGCGCCAGCAGCCCTTCGACCCCTTCGAGCGCGCAGTATTTT
>TRBV3-1|.|.|TRBJ1-1
CASSQVLGQNTEAFF
TGTGCCAGCAGCCAAGTGTTGGGGCAAAACACTGAAGCTTTCTTT
>TRBV4-2|few|.|TRBJ2-2
CASSPQGRAGAGELFF
TGTGCCAGCAGCCCACAAGGTCGAGCGGGTGCCGGGGAGCTGTTTTTT
>TRBV30|.|TRBD1|TRBJ2-1
CAWSQGGQLNEQFF
TGTGCCTGGAGTCAAGGGGGACAGCTCAATGAGCAGTTCTTC
>TRBV7-6|few|.|TRBJ2-2
CASSLQLATGELFF
TGTGCCAGCAGCTTACAACTAGCAACCGGGGAGCTGTTTTTT
>TRBV20-1|few|TRBD2|TRBJ2-7
CSATDRLAGVVEQYF
TGCAGTGCAACCGACCGACTAGCGGGAGTAGTCGAGCAGTACTTC
>TRBV2|few|.|TRBJ2-1
CASSVALNNEQFF
TGTGCCAGCAGTGTAGCACTCAACAATGAGCAGTTCTTC
>TRBV7-7|.|.|TRBJ2-1
CASSPIVDSEQFF
TGTGCTAGCAGTCCCATAGTTGATAGTGAGCAGTTCTTC
>TRBV20-1|.|TRBD2|TRBJ2-1
CSARNLAGRSYNEQFF
TGCAGTGCTAGAAATTTAGCGGGCCGCTCCTACAATGAGCAGTTCTTC
>TRBV27|many|TRBD2|TRBJ2-3
CASSLGLASDTQYF
TGTGCCAGCAGTTTAGGACTAGCATCAGATACGCAGTATTTT
>TRBV12-3/TRBV12-4|.|.|TRBJ2-1
CASSLGGPVGEQFF
TGTGCCAGCAGTTTAGGGGGACCAGTGGGGGAGCAGTTCTTC
>TRBV30|few|.|TRBJ2-1
CAWSVRWDEQFF
TGTGCCTGGAGTGTAAGATGGGATGAGCAGTTCTTC
>TRBV28|many|.|TRBJ2-7
CASRRQASYEQYF
TGTGCCAGCAGGAGACAGGCCTCCTACGAGCAGTACTTC
>TRBV7-2|few|TRBD2|TRBJ2-5
CASSLVSSGSQETQYF
TGTGCCAGCAGCTTAGTGTCTAGCGGGAGCCAAGAGACCCAGTACTTC
>TRBV6-1|.|TRBD1|TRBJ2-5
CASSGTGVGETQYF
TGTGCCAGCAGTGGGACAGGGGTAGGAGAGACCCAGTACTTC
>TRBV7-2|few|.|TRBJ2-3
CASSLGRRLGWAITDTQYF
TGTGCCAGCAGCTTAGGGCGTAGACTAGGGTGGGCAATCACAGATACGCAGTATTTT
>TRBV20-1|.|TRBD1|TRBJ2-7
CSASLPRQGAYEQYF
TGCAGTGCTAGTTTACCCCGTCAGGGGGCGTACGAGCAGTACTTC
>TRBV7-2|many|TRBD2|TRBJ2-1
CASSLELAGGNEQFF
TGTGCCAGCAGCTTAGAACTAGCGGGAGGCAATGAGCAGTTCTTC
>TRBV5-6|.|.|TRBJ2-1
CASSLSLWQTEQFF
TGTGCCAGCAGCTTGAGCTTGTGGCAGACAGAGCAGTTCTTC
>TRBV7-2|few|TRBD2|TRBJ2-3
CASSLAIWGGITDTQYF
TGTGCCAGCAGCTTAGCGATCTGGGGGGGTATCACAGATACGCAGTATTTT
>TRBV6-1|.|TRBD1|TRBJ1-1
CASSGTGPTEAFF
TGTGCCAGCAGTGGGACAGGGCCCACTGAAGCTTTCTTT
>TRBV28|few|.|TRBJ2-6
CASRPLISSGANVLTF
TGTGCCAGCCGACCTCTGATTAGCTCTGGGGCCAACGTCCTGACTTTC
>TRBV2|many|.|TRBJ1-3
CASKRDMGNTIYF
TGTGCCAGTAAGCGGGACATGGGAAACACCATATATTTT
>TRBV6-1|many|.|TRBJ2-5
CASSEALAGMWGTQYF
TGTGCCAGCAGTGAAGCCTTGGCCGGAATGTGGGGGACCCAGTACTTC
>TRBV7-2|.|.|TRBJ2-7
CASSLGPSEQYF
TGTGCCAGCAGCTTAGGACCTTCCGAGCAGTACTTC
>TRBV20-1|.|.|TRBJ2-7
CSASPVAEQYF
TGCAGTGCTAGCCCTGTGGCCGAGCAGTACTTC
>TRBV11-2|many|.|TRBJ2-3
CASSLGSKDTQYF
TGTGCCAGCAGCTTAGGTAGCAAAGATACGCAGTATTTT
>TRBV29-1|many|.|TRBJ2-6
CSVYTEHSGANVLTF
TGCAGCGTTTATACAGAGCACTCTGGGGCCAACGTCCTGACTTTC
>TRBV15|few|.|TRBJ2-7
CATSQSAGVDEQYF
TGTGCCACTTCCCAATCGGCAGGGGTCGACGAGCAGTACTTC
>TRBV20-1|.|.|TRBJ1-4
CSSVRGGGGYGEKLFF
TGCAGCTCAGTGAGAGGCGGGGGAGGATACGGTGAAAAACTGTTTTTT
>TRBV18|.|.|TRBJ2-7
CASSPPNSGPREEQYF
TGTGCCAGCTCACCACCTAATTCCGGGCCACGGGAAGAGCAGTACTTC
>TRBV7-7|few|TRBD2|TRBJ2-1
CASSPTSGGLEQFF
TGTGCTAGCAGCCCGACTAGCGGGGGACTTGAGCAGTTCTTC
>TRBV29-1|many|.|TRBJ1-5
CSVGMGANQPQHF
TGCAGCGTTGGCATGGGGGCCAATCAGCCCCAGCATTTT
>TRBV20-1|many|TRBD2|TRBJ2-7
CSAKERASGRAVQYF
TGCAGTGCCAAAGAAAGGGCTAGCGGGAGGGCCGTGCAGTACTTC
>TRBV2|.|TRBD1|TRBJ2-5
CASSPDRARGTQYF
TGTGCCAGCAGTCCGGACAGGGCACGGGGGACCCAGTACTTC
>TRBV30|many|.|TRBJ2-1
CACSRSSYNEQFF
TGTGCCTGCAGCCGGAGCTCCTACAATGAGCAGTTCTTC
>TRBV12-3/TRBV12-4|many|TRBD1|TRBJ1-6
CASSPTGDSPLHF
TGTGCCAGCAGTCCAACAGGGGATTCACCCCTCCACTTT
>TRBV29-1|many|TRBD1|TRBJ1-4
CSARQGDEKLFF
TGCAGCGCCAGACAGGGTGATGAAAAACTGTTTTTT
>TRBV7-6|few|TRBD1|TRBJ1-1
CASSQRTGGTTEAFF
TGTGCCAGCAGCCAGAGGACAGGGGGCACGACTGAAGCTTTCTTT
>TRBV6-2/TRBV6-3|many|TRBD1|TRBJ2-7
CASSYPDREYF
TGTGCCAGCAGTTATCCCGACAGGGAGTACTTC
>TRBV20-1|.|TRBD2|TRBJ2-1
CSATAPSILAGGYNEQFF
TGCAGTGCCACAGCACCCTCGATACTAGCGGGAGGATACAATGAGCAGTTCTTC
>TRBV20-1|many|TRBD2|TRBJ2-2
CSALGSGRAFGELFF
TGCAGTGCATTGGGTAGCGGGAGGGCCTTCGGGGAGCTGTTTTTT
>TRBV28|many|TRBD2|TRBJ2-1
CASRGGPGEQFF
TGTGCCAGCAGGGGAGGGCCTGGGGAGCAGTTCTTC
>TRBV12-3/TRBV12-4|.|.|TRBJ1-2
CASSYRGGNYGYTF
TGTGCCAGCAGTTACCGGGGTGGGAACTATGGCTACACCTTC
>TRBV2|few|TRBD2|TRBJ2-1
CAGSSGRTINEQFF
TGTGCCGGTAGTAGCGGGAGGACCATCAATGAGCAGTTCTTC
>TRBV7-3|many|.|TRBJ2-1
CASSLRASSHEQFF
TGTGCCAGCAGCTTACGGGCTAGCTCCCATGAGCAGTTCTTC
>TRBV29-1|many|.|TRBJ2-7
CSVLGLYEQYF
TGCAGCGTCTTAGGCCTCTACGAGCAGTACTTC
>TRBV12-3/TRBV12-4|few|TRBD2|TRBJ2-7
CASSGGGRASYEQYF
TGTGCCAGCAGTGGAGGCGGGAGGGCCTCCTACGAGCAGTACTTC
>TRBV12-3/TRBV12-4|.|.|TRBJ1-5
CASGEAGRNQPQHF
TGTGCCAGCGGTGAGGCAGGGCGGAATCAGCCCCAGCATTTT
>TRBV6-2/TRBV6-3|.|.|TRBJ2-7
CASSPDFGGPSYEQYF
TGTGCCAGCAGTCCCGATTTTGGAGGCCCCTCCTACGAGCAGTACTTC
>TRBV24-1|many|TRBD1|TRBJ2-3
CATSDLGDRAEDTQYF
TGTGCCACCAGTGATTTGGGGGACAGGGCTGAGGATACGCAGTATTTT
>TRBV20-1|few|TRBD1|TRBJ1-5
CSARAITGDNQPQHF
TGCAGTGCTAGAGCCATCACAGGGGACAATCAGCCCCAGCATTTT
>TRBV15|few|.|TRBJ2-7
CATSSSGPSREQYF
TGTGCCACCAGCAGCTCGGGACCCAGTCGCGAGCAGTACTTC
>TRBV7-9|few|.|TRBJ2-7
CASSSPDPRDGTYEQYF
TGTGCCAGCAGTTCCCCCGACCCCCGGGACGGAACCTACGAGCAGTACTTC
>TRBV3-1|many|.|TRBJ2-4
CASSSSGGRRAKNIQYF
TGTGCCAGCAGCTCAAGTGGAGGCCGCAGAGCCAAAAACATTCAGTACTTC
>TRBV30|few|.|TRBJ2-5
CAWSRSETQYF
TGTGCCTGGAGCAGATCAGAGACCCAGTACTTC